This T cell receptor beta chain stems from a study of blood T cell repertoires in COVID-19. Across the study: What the recovered Cohort 3 donors had was two negative PCRs, clearance, or symptom resolution. COVID-19 samples, acute and convalescent, were from the United States, Italy and Spain.

Individuals aged roughly 18 to 95 years were recruited from fewer than 25 US areas. Assignments of participants to cohorts depended upon their own reported clinical history. The repertoire was sequenced with immunoSEQ multiplex PCR; TCRdb's copy has only in-frame clones and lacks some. The sample has 210,000 or so clones; around 85% are singletons. The CDR3 totals 15 residues. Trimming at V came to 6 bases and at J to 4 bases, leaving 9 bases not matched to a gene. Germline-derived CDR1 and CDR2 are LNHDA and SQIVND (reference sequence). The rearrangement uses TRBV19 and TRBJ2-1; 7 nucleotides match TRBD2. Sequenced material: PBMCs or T cells enriched from blood (not recorded which). This TCR came from a woman in her forties or fifties in a cohort exposed to, infected with or recovered from COVID-19 (not recorded which). The CDR3 protein is CASRKESGVYNEQFF. DNA for the CDR3: TGTGCCAGTAGGAAAGAGAGCGGGGTATACAATGAGCAGTTCTTC. The full variable domain, with the rest looked up from reference TRBV19 and TRBJ2-1, is DGGITQSPKYLFRKEGQNVTLSCEQNLNHDAMYWYRQDPGQGLRLIYYSQIVNDFQKGDIAEGYSVSREKKESFPLTVTSAQKNPTAFYLCASRKESGVYNEQFFGPGTRLTVL.